The 13 T cell receptor beta chains below were found in one sample sequenced in a study of T cells in women clearing cervical HPV infection. Here immunoSEQ multiplex PCR was the method, and the copy in TCRdb shows in-frame clones only, minus some. The listing records tens of thousands of clones. The sequenced sample was blood buffy coat. Receptor source: a woman aged 18 to 75 with a cervical HPV16 infection that either progressed to CIN3+ or cleared (not recorded which).

For this clone: The read halts 3 residues ahead of the CDR3 end, with the missing end drawn from the germline J gene. The rearrangement joins TRBV7-2 to TRBJ2-1; D call uncertain. V was cut by 3 bases and J by 6 bases, with 15 bases left in between. This CDR3 has 15 amino acids. Germline lookup yields CDR1 SGHTA and CDR2 FQGNSA. The CDR3: CASSLIGLAPNEQFF. CDR3 DNA, as far as it was read: TGTGCCAGCAGCTTGATCGGGTTGGCCCCCAATGAG.

About this clone: The sequence runs out 3 residues before the end of the CDR3; the remainder is reconstructed from the germline J gene. V gene TRBV6-1 combines with J gene TRBJ1-6, with D unclear. The V gene's germline CDR1 is MNHNS and CDR2 SASEGT. The CDR3 has 17 residues. V lost 1 base to trimming and J lost 8 bases, with 18 bases between them. CDR3 residues: CASSEVGWSTDYSPLHF. The part of the CDR3 DNA that was read is TGTGCCAGCAGTGAAGTGGGGTGGTCGACGGACTATTCACCC.

Concerning this clone itself: Coverage ceases 3 residues before the CDR3 finishes, and the germline J gene fills in the end. The gene calls are TRBV7-8 and TRBJ2-3; TRBD2 matches 10 bases. Germline assignment: CDR1 SGHVS and CDR2 FQNEAQ. The trim removed 1 base at V and 8 bases at J, leaving 3 bases unmatched. The CDR3 length is 14 residues. The CDR3 loop reads CASSLEGTSATQYF. The sequenced part of the CDR3 DNA is TGTGCCAGCAGCTTAGAAGGGACTAGCGCTACG.

Worth noting for this clone: The read terminates 3 residues ahead of where the CDR3 ends, so the germline J gene completes it. The rearrangement uses TRBV20-1 and TRBJ1-2; D unclear. CDR3 length equals 11 residues. Trimming stripped 6 bases from V and 7 bases from J, with 12 bases between. Germline loops: CDR1 DFQATT, CDR2 SNEGSKA (reference sequence). The CDR3 spells CSAGRFTGYTF. The CDR3 DNA, read in part, is TGCAGTGCGGGCAGGTTTACTGGC.

Turning to this clone: Sequencing ends 3 residues short of the CDR3 end; the germline J gene provides the rest. V usage is TRBV29-1 and J usage is TRBJ2-7; TRBD1 is a possible D gene (6 bases). Between the trimmed V and J ends, which lost 1 base and 3 bases, there was a span of 10 bases. This CDR3 contains 13 residues. CDR1 is SQVTM and CDR2 is ANQGSEA in the germline V gene. CDR3 DNA, as far as it was read: TGCAGCGTTGAAGGTGCCAGGGGCTACGAG. It specifies CSVEGARGYE. The full CDR3 protein is CSVEGARGYEQYF.

About this clone: The read falls 3 residues short of the CDR3 end, and the missing part is taken from the germline J gene. The chain is built from TRBV2 and TRBJ1-4; the match to TRBD1 covers 8 bases. V lost 7 bases and J lost 7; bases outside the gene matches: 5. The CDR3 spans 13 residues. CDR1 is SNHLY and CDR2 is FYNNEI in the germline V gene. The sequenced part of the CDR3 DNA is TGTGCCAGCAACTCAGGGGGCTTTGAAAAA. Translating it yields CASNSGGFEK. The complete CDR3 sequence is CASNSGGFEKLFF.

Concerning this clone itself: Coverage ceases 3 residues before the CDR3 finishes, and the germline J gene fills in the end. This chain links TRBV6-1 with TRBJ1-1, with TRBD1 matching over 7 bases. Trimming cost V 5 bases and J 0 bases; bases outside gene matches: 6. The germline V gene encodes CDR1 MNHNS and CDR2 SASEGT. This CDR3 comprises 15 residues. The covered CDR3 bases are TGTGCCAGCAGTCAAGGACAGGTCATGAACACTGAA. It is translated as CASSQGQVMNTE. The full CDR3 protein is CASSQGQVMNTEAFF.

Remarks on this clone: The CDR3 end is not reached by the read, which stops 3 residues before it; the germline J gene fills it in. This chain uses TRBV5-6 with TRBJ1-2, with D tentatively TRBD1 (5 bases). The V gene's germline CDR1 is SGHDT and CDR2 YYEEEE. The CDR3 extends over 14 amino acids. CDR3 DNA, as far as it was read: TGTGCCAGCAGGAAGGCAGGGAGCTCCTACGAC. It encodes CASRKAGSSYD. The CDR3 in its entirety is CASRKAGSSYDYTF.

The CDR3 DNA, read in part, is TGTGCCAGCAGTGACGGACAGTCCCTTGAGGAAAAA. Amino acid sequence: CASSDGQSLEEK. The CDR3 reads in full as CASSDGQSLEEKLFF. This sequence joins TRBV6-1 and TRBJ1-4; a possible D gene is TRBD1 (6 bases). Coverage ceases 3 residues before the CDR3 finishes, and the germline J gene fills in the end. This CDR3 has 15 residues. Trimming pared 3 bases from V and 8 bases from J, leaving 16 bases between. In germline, CDR1 is MNHNS, CDR2 SASEGT.

The part of the CDR3 DNA that was read is TGCAGTGCTAGCGTGACTCGTGCGGTCCGGGAGACC. It codes for CSASVTRAVRET. The full CDR3 sequence reads CSASVTRAVRETQYF. The V and J genes are TRBV20-1 and TRBJ2-5, with unresolved D. Coverage ceases 3 residues before the CDR3 finishes, and the germline J gene fills in the end. The V gene lost 3 bases and the J gene lost 5 bases, with 19 bases spanning the gap. The CDR3 runs to 15 residues. Germline values: CDR1 DFQATT, CDR2 SNEGSKA (reference sequence).

For this clone: The read halts 3 residues ahead of the CDR3 end, with the missing end drawn from the germline J gene. This sample includes further DNA sequences coding for the same CDR3. V gene TRBV7-9 combines with J gene TRBJ1-3; D uncertain. CDR3 length: 14 amino acids. Trimming shortened V by 1 base and J by 0 bases, and 4 bases separated the two germline ends. CDR1 and CDR2 (germline): SEHNR, FQNEAQ (reference sequence). The CDR3 region is CASSLGSSGNTIYF. CDR3 bases read: TGTGCCAGCAGCTTAGGTAGCTCTGGAAACACC.

With respect to this clone: From the germline J gene comes the end of the CDR3, since the read stops 3 residues before it. V usage is TRBV5-1 and J usage is TRBJ1-1; unclear D gene. The CDR3 extends over 13 amino acids. Germline CDR1 and CDR2: SGHRS and YFSETQ. The V gene lost 1 base and the J gene lost 6 bases, with 10 bases spanning the gap. CDR3 residues: CASSLNGDSEAFF. The sequenced CDR3 bases are TGCGCCAGCAGCTTGAACGGAGACTCTGAA.

Turning to this clone: The read ends 3 residues early relative to the CDR3; the germline J gene fills the gap. The rearrangement links TRBV19 to TRBJ1-5; no clear D. Germline V gene data show CDR1 as LNHDA and CDR2 as SQIVND (reference sequence). Deletions cut 5 bases from V and 4 bases from J, with 15 bases between. CDR3 length: 15 residues. The CDR3 loop reads CASSVPWAVNQPQHF. CDR3 bases read: TGTGCCAGTAGTGTCCCTTGGGCAGTGAATCAGCCC.